A single TCR beta chain is shown here with its context. It has no known antigen specificity. Base-call qualities are not available, and no considerably larger clone is one nucleotide away. Looking up the germline V gene (reference sequence) yields CDR1 LNHDA and CDR2 SQIVND. Reading from cysteine to phenylalanine, the CDR3 counts 15 amino acids. The retained sequence is limited to the CDR3, 45 bases, with the frame set at the first base. The V end gives up 1 base and the J end 7 bases, leaving 9 bases in the junction not matched to a gene. TCRbeta CDR3 regions were amplified from genomic DNA by means of the immunoSEQ Assay, a bias-controlled multiplex PCR. Regarding the original processing steps: The number of nucleated cells in each sample was estimated from the amplification of reference gene primers within the assay. To quantify the absolute abundance of each unique TCRbeta CDR3 rearrangement, sequence reads were collapsed and filtered. For each sample, productive Simpson clonality was calculated as the square root of Simpson's diversity index across productive rearrangements. The clones in this table, taken by TCRdb from immuneACCESS, are in-frame only. Not every clone is retained; where verified, under half of the shortfall comes from an unresolved V gene, and the cause of the rest is unknown. The DNA was the basis for D and trimming; V, J and clone size are from that table. The sample contains about 72,000 clones, about nine tenths of them found a single time. About an eighth of the sample comes from the top ten.

The sample comes from a study of blood T cell repertoires in COVID-19 (dated by TCRdb to about 2020). Concerning the study at large: Samples from collaborators originated in the United States, Italy and Spain and spanned both the acute and convalescent phases of COVID-19. Where HLA class I and class II types were available, the types were taken from metadata supplied by the sample provider, not from assay-based typing. A freely available public database, intended as a resource for researchers studying the immune response to SARS-CoV-2, is where the repertoires were released. Deeply sampled blood TCRbeta repertoires from subjects exposed to, actively infected with, or recovered from COVID-19 were included in the dataset. The samples were drawn from two sources: the first 160 participants of the ongoing ImmuneRACE study, and over 950 subjects contributed by 6 global collaborators. The prospective study material was composed of cDNA or gDNA derived from T cells, B-cell-depleted T cells, or PBMCs. Sample metadata almost always included a de-identified subject ID, COVID-19 status, age in years and sex.

General study outcomes and caveats: Clinical and demographic metadata were provided uncurated, with the amount varying by source and participant.

Collaborating institutions collected whole blood in K2EDTA tubes following their own protocols. For TCRbeta analysis, collaborators shipped samples as frozen whole blood, isolated PBMCs, or DNA extracted from either of those sample types. The receptor's source is a woman aged 60-75 years with acute or convalescent COVID-19. Material for sequencing was peripheral blood. The chain joins TRBV19 to TRBJ1-2, with TRBD1 identical over 7 junction bases. The bases read TGTGCCAGTAGTATAGGTGCAGGGGGAGTTGGTGGCTACACCTTC. It specifies CASSIGAGGVGGYTF.